This T cell receptor (beta chain) was captured in a study of identical twins. MiXCR, run by TCRdb on the 5' RACE reads, gives a single entry per CDR3 protein. This sample has about 450,000 distinct CDR3 sequences, with approximately 17% found just once. The CDR3 length is 17 residues. With V trimmed by 3 bases and J by 6 bases, 12 bases remained unmatched. The germline V gene encodes CDR1 KGHDR and CDR2 SFDVKD. The clonotype was recovered from a man in his fifties in good health. The V gene is TRBV24-1, the J gene TRBJ2-2; 7 bases match TRBD1. Sequencing was done on a sample of naive T cells sorted from blood. In DNA form, the CDR3 reads TGTGCCACCAGTGATCCACAGGGGTCGGAGCTCCCCGGGGAGCTGTTTTTT. Encoded protein: CATSDPQGSELPGELFF.